This T cell receptor beta chain stems from a study of blood T cell repertoires in COVID-19. Method: immunoSEQ multiplex PCR; TCRdb's copy keeps in-frame clones and lacks some. The table lists around 250,000 clones, roughly 88% of them singletons. The trim removed 3 bases at V and 3 bases at J, leaving 6 bases unmatched. Germline V lookup: CDR1 SGHRS, CDR2 YFSETQ. The CDR3 loop spans 14 amino acids. Sequenced sample: PBMCs or T cells enriched from blood (not recorded which). The chain links TRBV5-1 to TRBJ2-7; TRBD1 aligns across 7 bases. The sequence derives from a woman aged 45 to 65 who had recovered from COVID-19. This CDR3 is CASSSGQQYYEQYF. In DNA, the CDR3 is TGCGCCAGCAGCTCGGGACAGCAGTACTACGAGCAGTACTTC.